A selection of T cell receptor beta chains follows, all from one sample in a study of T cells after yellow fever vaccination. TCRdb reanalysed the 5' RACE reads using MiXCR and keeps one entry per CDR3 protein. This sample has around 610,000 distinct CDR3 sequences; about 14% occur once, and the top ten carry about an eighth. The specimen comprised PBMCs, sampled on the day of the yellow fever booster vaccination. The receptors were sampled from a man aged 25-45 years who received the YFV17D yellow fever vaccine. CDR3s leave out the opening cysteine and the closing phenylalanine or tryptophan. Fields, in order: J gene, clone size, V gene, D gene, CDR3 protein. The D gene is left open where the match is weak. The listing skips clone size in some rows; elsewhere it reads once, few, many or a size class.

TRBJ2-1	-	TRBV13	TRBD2	ASSSTDTSGSYNEQF
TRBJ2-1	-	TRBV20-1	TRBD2	SARSPSGNNEQF
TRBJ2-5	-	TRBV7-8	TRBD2	ASSLGRLAGGQGETQY
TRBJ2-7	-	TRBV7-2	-	ASSSNSMQY
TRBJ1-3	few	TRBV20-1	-	SARPRIISGNTIY
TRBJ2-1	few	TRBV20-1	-	SARMTEQF
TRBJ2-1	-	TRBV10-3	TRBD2	AISGGGTSGYNEQF
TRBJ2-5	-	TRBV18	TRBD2	ASSPPRTSGEMETQY
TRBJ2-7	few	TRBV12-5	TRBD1	ASGLETGQGSREQY
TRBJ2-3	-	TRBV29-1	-	SVRTASSTDTQY
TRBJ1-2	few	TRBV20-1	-	SATRGSGMTYGYT
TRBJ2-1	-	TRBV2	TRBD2	ASSDVGETSGSKLQSEQF
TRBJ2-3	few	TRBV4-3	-	ASSPRQMEDTQY
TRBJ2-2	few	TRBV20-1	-	SARDDNTGELF
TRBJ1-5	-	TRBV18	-	ASSNGEGGNQPQH
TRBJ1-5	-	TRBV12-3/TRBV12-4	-	ASSFWVETPTKNSNQPQH